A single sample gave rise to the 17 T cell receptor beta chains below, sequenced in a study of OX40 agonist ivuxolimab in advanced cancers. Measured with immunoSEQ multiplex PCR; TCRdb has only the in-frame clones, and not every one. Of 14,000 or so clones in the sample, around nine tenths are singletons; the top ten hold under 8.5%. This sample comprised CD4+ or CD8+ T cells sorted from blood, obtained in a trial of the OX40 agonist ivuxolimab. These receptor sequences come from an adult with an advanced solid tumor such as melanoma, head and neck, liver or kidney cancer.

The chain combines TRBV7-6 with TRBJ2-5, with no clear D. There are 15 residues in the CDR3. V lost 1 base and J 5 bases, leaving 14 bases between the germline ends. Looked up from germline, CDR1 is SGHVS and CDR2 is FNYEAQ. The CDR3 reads CASSLEGRPRETQYF. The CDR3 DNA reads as TGTGCCAGCAGCTTAGAAGGACGGCCTAGGGAGACCCAGTACTTC.

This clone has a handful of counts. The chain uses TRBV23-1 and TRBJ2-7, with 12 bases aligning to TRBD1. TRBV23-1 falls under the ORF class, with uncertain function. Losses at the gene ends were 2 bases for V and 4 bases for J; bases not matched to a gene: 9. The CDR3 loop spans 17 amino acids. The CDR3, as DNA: TGCGCCAGCAGTCAAATTGACCGGGACAGGGGGCGATACGAGCAGTACTTC. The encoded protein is CASSQIDRDRGRYEQYF.

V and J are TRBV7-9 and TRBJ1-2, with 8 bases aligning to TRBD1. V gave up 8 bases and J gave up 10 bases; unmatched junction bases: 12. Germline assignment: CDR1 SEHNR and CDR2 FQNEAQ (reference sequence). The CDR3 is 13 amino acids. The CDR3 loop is CASRFNQGADYTF. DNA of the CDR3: TGTGCCAGCCGATTTAACCAGGGGGCTGACTACACCTTC.

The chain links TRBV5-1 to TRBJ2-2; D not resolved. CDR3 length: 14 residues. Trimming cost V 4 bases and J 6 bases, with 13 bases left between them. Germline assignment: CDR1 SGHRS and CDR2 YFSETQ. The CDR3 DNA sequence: TGCGCCAGCAGCCAGGATACGGTCGCCGGGGAGCTGTTTTTT. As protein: CASSQDTVAGELFF. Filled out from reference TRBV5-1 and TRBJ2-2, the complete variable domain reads KAGVTQTPRYLIKTRGQQVTLSCSPISGHRSVSWYQQTPGQGLQFLFEYFSETQRNKGNFPGRFSGRQFSNSRSEMNVSTLELGDSALYLCASSQDTVAGELFFGEGSRLTVL.

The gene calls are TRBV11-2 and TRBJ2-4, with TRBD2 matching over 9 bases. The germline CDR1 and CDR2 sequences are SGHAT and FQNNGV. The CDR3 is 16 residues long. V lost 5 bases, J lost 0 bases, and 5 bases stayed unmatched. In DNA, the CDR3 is TGTGCCAGCAGCATAAGCGGGGGGATAGCCAAAAACATTCAGTACTTC. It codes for CASSISGGIAKNIQYF.

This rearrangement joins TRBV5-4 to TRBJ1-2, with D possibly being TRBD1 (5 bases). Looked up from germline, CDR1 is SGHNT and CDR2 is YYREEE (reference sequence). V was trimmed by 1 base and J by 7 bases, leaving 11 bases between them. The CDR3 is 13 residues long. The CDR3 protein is CASSLLGDGGYTF. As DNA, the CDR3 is TGTGCCAGCAGCTTGCTGGGGGACGGTGGCTACACCTTC.

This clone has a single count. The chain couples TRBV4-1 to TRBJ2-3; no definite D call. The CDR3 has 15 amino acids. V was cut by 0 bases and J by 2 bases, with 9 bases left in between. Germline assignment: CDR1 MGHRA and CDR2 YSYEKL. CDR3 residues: CASSQEGQDTDTQYF. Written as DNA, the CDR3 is TGCGCCAGCAGCCAAGAGGGCCAGGACACAGATACGCAGTATTTT.

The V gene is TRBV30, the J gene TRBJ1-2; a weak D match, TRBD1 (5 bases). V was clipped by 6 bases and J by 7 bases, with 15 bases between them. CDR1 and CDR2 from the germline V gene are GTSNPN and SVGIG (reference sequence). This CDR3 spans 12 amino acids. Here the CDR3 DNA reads TGTGCCTGCCTCCAGGGAGGCTCTGGCTACACCTTC. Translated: CACLQGGSGYTF.

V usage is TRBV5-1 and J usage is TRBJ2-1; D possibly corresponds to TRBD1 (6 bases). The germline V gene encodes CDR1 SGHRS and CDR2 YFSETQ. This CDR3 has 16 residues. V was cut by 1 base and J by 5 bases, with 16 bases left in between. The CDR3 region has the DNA TGCGCCAGCAGCTTGAAGAGACTGGGGGCGGACAATGAGCAGTTCTTC. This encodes CASSLKRLGADNEQFF.

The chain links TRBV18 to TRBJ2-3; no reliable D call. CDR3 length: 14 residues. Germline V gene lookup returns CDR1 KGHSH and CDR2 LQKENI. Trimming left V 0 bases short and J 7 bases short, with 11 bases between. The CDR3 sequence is CASSPPRPANTQYF. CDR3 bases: TGTGCCAGCTCACCACCTCGTCCGGCGAATACGCAGTATTTT.

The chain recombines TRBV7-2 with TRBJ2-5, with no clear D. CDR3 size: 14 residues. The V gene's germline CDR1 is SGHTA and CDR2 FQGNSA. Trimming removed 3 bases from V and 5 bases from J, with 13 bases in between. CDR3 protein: CASSFELRWETQYF. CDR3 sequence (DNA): TGTGCCAGCAGCTTCGAGCTCAGGTGGGAGACCCAGTACTTC.

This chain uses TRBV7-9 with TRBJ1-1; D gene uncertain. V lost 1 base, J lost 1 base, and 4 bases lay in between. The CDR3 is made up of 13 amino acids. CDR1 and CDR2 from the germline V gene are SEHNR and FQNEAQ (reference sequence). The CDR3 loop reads CASSLVGNTEAFF. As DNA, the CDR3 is TGTGCCAGCAGCTTAGTGGGGAACACTGAAGCTTTCTTT.

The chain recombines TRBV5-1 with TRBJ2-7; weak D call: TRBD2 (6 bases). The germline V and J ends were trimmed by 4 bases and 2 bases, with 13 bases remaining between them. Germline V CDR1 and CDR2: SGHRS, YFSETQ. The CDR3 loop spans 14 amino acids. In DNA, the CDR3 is TGCGCCAGCAGCCCGGGACTGACCACCTACGAGCAGTACTTC. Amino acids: CASSPGLTTYEQYF.

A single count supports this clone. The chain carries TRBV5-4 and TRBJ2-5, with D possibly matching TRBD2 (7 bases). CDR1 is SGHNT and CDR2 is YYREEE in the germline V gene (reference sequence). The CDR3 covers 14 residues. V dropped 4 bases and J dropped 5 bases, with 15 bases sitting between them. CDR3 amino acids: CASSPGLGGETQYF. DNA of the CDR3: TGTGCCAGCAGCCCCGGACTAGGGGGGGAGACCCAGTACTTC.

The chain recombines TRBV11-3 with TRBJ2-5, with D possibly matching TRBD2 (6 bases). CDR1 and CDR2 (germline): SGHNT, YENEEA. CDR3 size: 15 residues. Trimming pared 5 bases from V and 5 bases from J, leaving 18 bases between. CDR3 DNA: TGTGCCAGCAGCCTTTCGGCCGGGGCGGGGGAGACCCAGTACTTC. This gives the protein CASSLSAGAGETQYF. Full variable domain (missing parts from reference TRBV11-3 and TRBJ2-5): EAGVVQSPRYKIIEKKQPVAFWCNPISGHNTLYWYLQNLGQGPELLIRYENEEAVDDSQLPKDRFSAERLKGVDSTLKIQPAELGDSAVYLCASSLSAGAGETQYFGPGTRLLVL.

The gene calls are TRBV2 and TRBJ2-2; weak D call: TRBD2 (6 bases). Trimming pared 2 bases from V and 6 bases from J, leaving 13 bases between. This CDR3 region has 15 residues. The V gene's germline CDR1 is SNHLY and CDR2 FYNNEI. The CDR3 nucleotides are TGTGCCAGCAGTGAACTGGGGACTGGTGCCGGGGAGCTGTTTTTT. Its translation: CASSELGTGAGELFF.

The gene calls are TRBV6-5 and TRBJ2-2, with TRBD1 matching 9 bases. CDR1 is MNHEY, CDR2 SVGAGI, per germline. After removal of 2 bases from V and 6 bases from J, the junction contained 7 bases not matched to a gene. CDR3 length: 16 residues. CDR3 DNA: TGTGCCAGCAGTTACCGGGGGACAGGGTTCCCCGGGGAGCTGTTTTTT. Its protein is CASSYRGTGFPGELFF.